This TCR beta chain was captured in a study of identical twins. Each cDNA held unique molecular identifiers, and template switching gave it a universal primer site. TCRdb re-analysed the 5' RACE reads in MiXCR, keeping a single row per CDR3 protein. The table records under 350,000 distinct CDR3 sequences, roughly 10% of them present only once. Germline lookup yields CDR1 SEHNR and CDR2 FQNEAQ (reference sequence). The CDR3 loop spans 15 amino acids. V shed 5 bases and J 9 bases; nucleotides not matched to a gene: 11. The same data also went into a second study, on yellow fever vaccine responses in identical twins.

The rearrangement links TRBV7-9 to TRBJ2-1; TRBD2 matches 9 bases. The origin of this receptor is a woman under 30 in good health. The sample was CD8+ T cells sorted from blood. CDR3 sequence (DNA): TGTGCCAGCAGCAAGCGGACTAGCGATCTTATTGAGCAGTTCTTC. Translated, it gives CASSKRTSDLIEQFF.